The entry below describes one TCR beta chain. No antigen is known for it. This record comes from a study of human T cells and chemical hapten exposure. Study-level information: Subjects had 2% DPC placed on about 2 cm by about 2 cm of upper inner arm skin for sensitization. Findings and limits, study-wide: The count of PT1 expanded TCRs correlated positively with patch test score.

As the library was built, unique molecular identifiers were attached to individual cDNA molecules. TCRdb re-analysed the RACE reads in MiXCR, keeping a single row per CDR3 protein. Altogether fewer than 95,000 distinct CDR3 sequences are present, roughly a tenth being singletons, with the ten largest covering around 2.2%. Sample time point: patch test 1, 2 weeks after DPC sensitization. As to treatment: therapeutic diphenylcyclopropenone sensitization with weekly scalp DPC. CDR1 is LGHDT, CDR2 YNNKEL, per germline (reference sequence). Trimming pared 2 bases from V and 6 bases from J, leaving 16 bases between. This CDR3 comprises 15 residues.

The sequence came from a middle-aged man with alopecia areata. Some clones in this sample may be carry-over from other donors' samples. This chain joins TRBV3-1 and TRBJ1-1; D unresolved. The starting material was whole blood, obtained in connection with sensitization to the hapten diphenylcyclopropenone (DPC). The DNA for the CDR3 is TGTGCCAGCAGCCAATTTGTTACACTGTTCTCTGAAGCTTTCTTT. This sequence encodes CASSQFVTLFSEAFF.